The 2 T cell receptor beta chains given below trace back to one sample, sequenced in a study of neurological immune-mediated disorders. MiXCR, applied by TCRdb to the 5' RACE reads, yields one record per CDR3 protein. Of around 41,000 distinct CDR3 sequences listed, 14% are singletons. Sequencing was carried out using CD4+ T cells from blood. These receptors were obtained from a woman aged 55-70 years with HTLV-1-associated myelopathy (HAM/TSP).

This clonotype showed up many times. The V gene is TRBV7-2, the J gene TRBJ2-3, with TRBD2 as a possible D gene (5 bases). CDR3 length: 15 amino acids. Germline assignment: CDR1 SGHTA and CDR2 FQGNSA. V gave up 5 bases and J gave up 0 bases, with 12 bases separating them. CDR3 in DNA: TGTGCCAGCAGCGACCACTGGGAGAGCACAGATACGCAGTATTTT. Protein: CASSDHWESTDTQYF.

This clonotype was found many times. At one end the junction does not follow the germline gene, possibly because of a read error. The V gene is TRBV20-1, the J gene TRBJ2-7; D gene uncertain. The V gene's germline CDR1 is DFQATT and CDR2 SNEGSKA (reference sequence). This CDR3 is 12 amino acids long. Here the CDR3 DNA reads TGCAGTGCAAGAGGCCTCTCCTCCGAGCAGTACTTC. It specifies CSARGLSSEQYF.